This T cell receptor beta chain was profiled in a study of Ad26.COV2.S vaccination and SARS-CoV-2 variants. Study information: Trial arm assignment for the donor was COV1001 Ad26.COV2.S.

The V and J ends lost 7 bases and 1 base respectively, with 8 bases between them. The CDR3 is made up of 11 amino acids. Germline loops: CDR1 DFQATT, CDR2 SNEGSKA (reference sequence). On this clone: The antigen remains unidentified.

The treatment: about 20 received Ad26.COV2.S at low or high dose, single or two shots; roughly 5 received placebo; per-sample allocation not given. Sampling was done on day 63 after the first vaccine or placebo injection. Study-wide points: Overall T cell responses may have been underestimated by the analyses of TCR breadth and depth. Recipients of either vaccine or placebo displayed similar breadth of non-spike TCRs.

Repertoires were generated with immunoSEQ multiplex PCR, while TCRdb's copy carries only in-frame clones and drops some. The sample gives around 370,000 clones, approximately 84% of which show up once; about 3.3% is in the top ten. The chain employs TRBV20-1 and TRBJ2-7; no definite D call. The receptor's source is a person aged 18-60 years who received the Ad26.COV2.S COVID-19 vaccine or a placebo. The material sequenced was peripheral blood, taken in a trial of Ad26.COV2.S vaccine versus placebo. CDR3 nucleotide sequence: TGCAGTGGGTTGCAGTCCTACGAGCAGTACTTC. Translating gives CSGLQSYEQYF.